These 15 T cell receptor beta chains share one sample of origin, sequenced in a study of beta chain features in type 1 diabetes. Study-wide findings and caveats: TCRB CDR3 length was moderately but significantly reduced in all four CD4+ subsets of Type 1 diabetes patients.

As every portion of the isolated RNA was reverse transcribed, the sequencing read expressed TCRB transcripts. Assay used: immunoSEQ multiplex PCR; TCRdb lists only in-frame clones, some missing. The sample holds 600,000 or so clones, over 12% seen once. The antigens of these receptors remain unknown. The sample consisted of naive CD4+ T cells from blood. These receptor sequences come from a man between 18 and 35 years old with type 1 diabetes.

This clone was recorded a few times. V and J are TRBV30 and TRBJ2-1; no definite D call. CDR1 is GTSNPN, CDR2 SVGIG, per germline (reference sequence). Trimming took off 3 bases at V and 0 bases at J, with 9 bases between the two ends. CDR3 length equals 14 residues. The CDR3 region is CAWRRLSSYNEQFF. The DNA for the CDR3 is TGTGCCTGGAGGCGCCTCAGCTCCTACAATGAGCAGTTCTTC.

This clone was observed a handful of times. The chain's CDR3 is CASRLQAGGSYNEQFF. The DNA for the CDR3 is TGTGCCAGCAGACTACAGGCCGGCGGCTCCTACAATGAGCAGTTCTTC. V and J are TRBV7-3 and TRBJ2-1, with D possibly matching TRBD1 (5 bases). The CDR3 length is 16 residues. Trimming removed 6 bases from V and 0 bases from J, with 15 bases in between. The germline gives CDR1 SGHTA, CDR2 FQGTGA.

The rearrangement joins TRBV7-2 to TRBJ2-5; 7 bases align to TRBD2. This CDR3 contains 14 residues. Germline assignment: CDR1 SGHTA and CDR2 FQGNSA. The V segment lost 6 bases and the J segment 5 bases; nucleotides outside the gene matches: 9. CDR3 residues: CASSSRTSLETQYF. CDR3 in DNA: TGTGCCAGCAGTTCTAGGACTAGTTTGGAGACCCAGTACTTC.

The chain carries TRBV29-1 and TRBJ2-4, with D possibly matching TRBD2 (6 bases). The ends were cut back, 5 bases at V and 6 bases at J, with 26 bases in the middle. The CDR3 is made up of 17 amino acids. Germline CDR1 SQVTM, CDR2 ANQGSEA. The CDR3 here is CSVLRPTARMGGNIQYF. The DNA of the CDR3 is TGCAGCGTTCTAAGGCCGACAGCCCGGATGGGGGGAAACATTCAGTACTTC.

This clone was picked up a small number of times. The genes are TRBV27 and TRBJ2-3; D is uncertain. CDR3 size: 14 residues. Germline V gives CDR1 MNHEY, CDR2 SMNVEV (reference sequence). Trimming removed 8 bases from V and 4 bases from J, with 16 bases in between. The CDR3 spells CASRPDTRADTQYF. DNA of the CDR3: TGTGCCAGCCGACCTGACACAAGGGCAGATACGCAGTATTTT.

The chain employs TRBV27 and TRBJ2-7; 14 bases are a match to TRBD2. The CDR3 extends over 16 amino acids. Germline CDR1 reads MNHEY; CDR2 reads SMNVEV (reference sequence). With V trimmed by 5 bases and J by 2 bases, 5 bases remained unmatched. The CDR3 DNA reads TGTGCCAGCAGTATCGGGACTAGCGGGGGCACCTACGAGCAGTACTTC. Translated: CASSIGTSGGTYEQYF.

In this sample, this clone turned up a few times. This chain joins TRBV28 and TRBJ2-3, with TRBD2 as a possible D gene (7 bases). Trimming removed 2 bases from V and 1 base from J, with 13 bases in between. The CDR3 covers 16 residues. Germline V lookup: CDR1 MDHEN, CDR2 SYDVKM. Here the CDR3 DNA reads TGTGCCAGCAGTTTAGGGGGCGCGGGAGGCACAGATACGCAGTATTTT. Translating gives CASSLGGAGGTDTQYF.

This chain joins TRBV28 and TRBJ2-5; 9 nucleotides match TRBD1. Germline V gives CDR1 MDHEN, CDR2 SYDVKM. There are 16 residues in the CDR3. J gave up 0 bases and V 5 bases, and 7 bases lay outside the gene matches. This CDR3 reads CASSPSGTGYQETQYF. CDR3 nucleotide sequence: TGTGCCAGCAGTCCTTCAGGGACAGGGTACCAAGAGACCCAGTACTTC.

The rearrangement uses TRBV5-4 and TRBJ2-7; D is perhaps TRBD1 (5 bases). CDR1 and CDR2 (germline): SGHNT, YYREEE (reference sequence). V dropped 0 bases and J dropped 3 bases, with 10 bases sitting between them. This CDR3 contains 14 residues. The DNA of the CDR3 is TGTGCCAGCAGCTTGGAACTTACAGGCTACGAGCAGTACTTC. This sequence encodes CASSLELTGYEQYF.

The chain is built from TRBV2 and TRBJ1-2, with D possibly TRBD1 on 6 matching bases. The V end was cut by 10 bases, the J end by 4 bases, with 16 bases between. The germline V gene encodes CDR1 SNHLY and CDR2 FYNNEI. There are 13 residues in the CDR3. The CDR3 loop reads CATTIGGFYGYTF. CDR3 bases: TGTGCCACTACGATAGGGGGGTTCTATGGCTACACCTTC. Together with reference TRBV2 and TRBJ1-2, the CDR3 gives the full variable domain: EPEVTQTPSHQVTQMGQEVILRCVPISNHLYFYWYRQILGQKVEFLVSFYNNEISEKSEIFDDQFSVERPDGSNFTLKIRSTKLEDSAMYFCATTIGGFYGYTFGSGTRLTVV.

This clone has just a few counts. The rearrangement uses TRBV10-3 and TRBJ2-2; D is perhaps TRBD1 (5 bases). The CDR3 has 14 amino acids. Germline V CDR1 and CDR2: ENHRY, SYGVKD. The V gene lost 10 bases and the J gene lost 0 bases, with 12 bases spanning the gap. Here the CDR3 reads CATRADTNTGELFF. The CDR3 nucleotides are TGTGCCACCAGGGCAGACACGAACACCGGGGAGCTGTTTTTT.

The chain carries TRBV30 and TRBJ1-1; D uncertain. Germline-derived CDR1 and CDR2 are GTSNPN and SVGIG (reference sequence). The CDR3 contains 12 residues. V shed 0 bases and J shed 12 bases, with 14 bases lying between them. CDR3: CAWSVPPSGTFF. DNA of the CDR3: TGTGCCTGGAGTGTTCCTCCTTCCGGGACTTTCTTT.

This clone has just a few counts. The rearrangement joins TRBV9 to TRBJ2-5, with 7 bases aligning to TRBD2. The V gene's germline CDR1 is SGDLS and CDR2 YYNGEE. The CDR3 runs to 13 residues. V gave up 4 bases and J gave up 3 bases; unmatched junction bases: 3. CDR3 DNA sequence: TGTGCCAGCAGCTTGGGGGGGAAAGAGACCCAGTACTTC. Amino acid sequence: CASSLGGKETQYF.

About this clone itself: This same CDR3 is encoded by further DNA sequences in the sample. The chain has TRBV30 and TRBJ2-5, with D possibly being TRBD1 or TRBD2 (6 bases each). Trimming took off 2 bases at V and 3 bases at J, with 10 bases between the two ends. The CDR3 runs 13 residues. Germline CDR1 reads GTSNPN; CDR2 reads SVGIG (reference sequence). The CDR3 protein is CAWSRGLEETQYF. As DNA, the CDR3 is TGTGCCTGGAGTCGGGGGCTGGAAGAGACCCAGTACTTC.

In this sample, this clone turned up a few times. CDR3 DNA: TGTGCCAGCAGCAGCTTGAGCTCACCCCTCCACTTT. This sequence encodes CASSSLSSPLHF. The rearrangement joins TRBV2 to TRBJ1-6, with no clear D. The germline CDR1 and CDR2 sequences are SNHLY and FYNNEI. The V gene lost 6 bases and the J gene lost 10 bases, with 10 bases spanning the gap. The CDR3 is 12 amino acids.